This TCR beta chain derives from a study of blood T cell repertoires in COVID-19 (dated by TCRdb to about 2020). A note on the overall study: Samples covering the acute and convalescent phases of COVID-19 were provided by collaborators in the United States, Italy and Spain. Subjects who had been exposed to COVID-19, were actively infected with it, or had recovered from it provided the deeply sampled blood TCRbeta repertoires that made up the dataset. The sample metadata nearly always contained a de-identified subject ID, COVID-19 status, age in years and sex. Where HLA class I and class II types were available, the types were taken from metadata supplied by the sample provider, not from assay-based typing. The samples were drawn from two sources: the first 160 participants of the ongoing ImmuneRACE study, and about 1,300 subjects contributed by 6 global collaborators. The material from the prospective study consisted of cDNA or gDNA derived from T cells, B-cell-depleted T cells, or PBMCs. A freely available public database, intended as a resource for researchers studying the immune response to SARS-CoV-2, is where the repertoires were released.

At one collaborating source in Seattle, patients were enrolled during active infection and were followed longitudinally through the course of disease. Each collaborating institution followed its own protocols to collect whole blood in K2EDTA tubes. For TCRbeta analysis, collaborators shipped samples as frozen whole blood, isolated PBMCs, or DNA extracted from either of those sample types. The paper's findings and limits, for the study overall: The amount of clinical and demographic metadata varied by source and participant and was provided uncurated.

Taken from the germline V gene, the CDR1 and CDR2 loops are SGHAT and FQNNGV. Spanning cysteine to phenylalanine, the CDR3 consists of 13 amino acids. The retained sequence is limited to the CDR3, 39 bases, with the frame set at the first base. The trim is 7 bases for V and 4 bases for J, with a gap of 11 bases between the germline ends. TCRbeta CDR3 regions were amplified from genomic DNA by means of the immunoSEQ Assay, a bias-controlled multiplex PCR. From the authors' description of their analysis: The number of nucleated cells in each sample was estimated from the amplification of reference gene primers within the assay. Sequence reads were collapsed and filtered to measure the absolute abundance of every unique TCRbeta CDR3 rearrangement. Productive Simpson clonality was computed per sample as the square root of Simpson's diversity index over productive rearrangements. As stored in TCRdb, this immuneACCESS dataset retains in-frame rearrangements with V and J assigned. A fraction of the clones does not appear; measured against another copy, unresolved V genes explain less than half of the discrepancy, and the remainder lacks a known reason. The V and J calls and clone size come from that table; D and trimming were worked out from the DNA. Counted in this sample were approximately 190,000 clones; roughly 82% of them appeared once. The top ten hold approximately 8% of the sample.

In the case of this clone: Its antigen is still unknown. No base-level quality is on record; no much larger clone is a single base apart.

The sequence was collected from a woman aged 55 to 70 with COVID-19, enrolled during active disease. The rearranged segments are TRBV11-2 and TRBJ1-3; no D segment can be confidently identified. Material: peripheral blood. CDR3 protein: CASTPDTGNTIYF. The DNA reads TGTGCCAGCACCCCTGACACGGGAAACACCATATATTTT.